Shown below are 12 T cell receptor beta chains from a single sample sequenced in a study of T cells in Graves' hyperthyroidism and ophthalmopathy. The TCR beta CDR3 regions underwent amplification using RNA transcripts as the source. HTBI primers were used for first-round RT-PCR of the TCR CDR3. TCRdb re-derived calls from the multiplex PCR reads in MiXCR, one entry per CDR3 protein. The data hold about 250,000 distinct CDR3 sequences, with about 24% observed a single time. Sequencing was performed on blood. The receptors were gathered from a woman between 40 and 55 years old with Graves' ophthalmopathy.

In this sample, this clonotype turned up many times. The CDR3 DNA reads TGTGCCAGCAGTGCTAGCGGGAGGGGCCCAGATACGCAGTATTTT. Translation gives CASSASGRGPDTQYF. The chain uses TRBV27 and TRBJ2-3, with 12 nucleotides matching TRBD2. The CDR3 is made up of 15 amino acids. Germline-derived CDR1 and CDR2 are MNHEY and SMNVEV (reference sequence). Trimming cost V 5 bases and J 4 bases; bases outside gene matches: 4.

There are many counts of this clonotype. The chain carries TRBV4-2 and TRBJ2-7, with 12 bases that match TRBD2. This CDR3 is 17 amino acids long. Germline trimming cut 1 base from V and 4 bases from J; bases unmatched to any gene: 8. CDR1 and CDR2 from the germline V gene are LGHNA and YNFKEQ. CDR3 in DNA: TGTGCCAGCAGCCAAGGCGACCTAGCGGGAGGGAGATACGAGCAGTACTTC. It translates to CASSQGDLAGGRYEQYF.

This clonotype was seen at least ten times. The V and J genes are TRBV20-1 and TRBJ2-5, with 10 positions matching TRBD2. Germline V gives CDR1 DFQATT, CDR2 SNEGSKA (reference sequence). This CDR3 contains 15 residues. J gave up 0 bases and V 6 bases, and 7 bases lay outside the gene matches. Written as DNA, the CDR3 is TGCAGTGCAGACACCGGGACTAGCGACCAAGAGACCCAGTACTTC. Protein: CSADTGTSDQETQYF.

This clonotype was detected ten times or more. The rearrangement joins TRBV15 to TRBJ1-2; D is unclear. CDR1 is LNHNV and CDR2 is YYDKDF in the germline V gene (reference sequence). The CDR3 is 12 amino acids. The germline V and J ends were trimmed by 5 bases and 7 bases, with 11 bases remaining between them. DNA for the CDR3: TGTGCCACCAGCGACTGGGGATCTGGCTACACCTTC. Translated: CATSDWGSGYTF.

Ten or more counts support this clonotype. The chain employs TRBV30 and TRBJ2-2; TRBD2 matches 9 bases. CDR1 and CDR2 (germline): GTSNPN, SVGIG (reference sequence). Losses at the gene ends were 3 bases for V and 6 bases for J; bases not matched to a gene: 11. CDR3 length: 16 residues. In DNA form, the CDR3 reads TGTGCCTGGAGGAGAACGGGACTAGCTGGTTCCGGGGAGCTGTTTTTT. Protein sequence: CAWRRTGLAGSGELFF.

This clonotype was seen at least ten times. This rearrangement joins TRBV7-9 to TRBJ2-7; 7 bases agree with TRBD2. The CDR3 sequence is 14 residues long. CDR1 is SEHNR, CDR2 FQNEAQ, per germline (reference sequence). The ends lost 5 bases at V and 5 bases at J; junction bases unmatched: 9. In nucleotides, the CDR3 is TGTGCCAGCAGCCCTCCCGGGGGGATCCACGAGCAGTACTTC. Translation: CASSPPGGIHEQYF.

The chain is built from TRBV4-1 and TRBJ1-3, with D uncertain. Germline V lookup: CDR1 MGHRA, CDR2 YSYEKL. Trimming left V 0 bases short and J 4 bases short, with 19 bases between. This CDR3 spans 18 amino acids. The CDR3 loop is CASSQDGEGRGSGNTIYF. The CDR3 nucleotides read TGCGCCAGCAGCCAAGACGGGGAAGGCAGAGGATCGGGAAACACCATATATTTT.

This clonotype was picked up many times. The chain combines TRBV18 with TRBJ2-5; no definite D call. Trimming pared 0 bases from V and 2 bases from J, leaving 22 bases between. The CDR3 is 19 residues long. Per the germline V gene, CDR1 is KGHSH and CDR2 is LQKENI. The CDR3 region has the DNA TGTGCCAGCTCACCACCGATTAAATCTTTGGCACAGAGTCAAGAGACCCAGTACTTC. Translating it yields CASSPPIKSLAQSQETQYF.

This clonotype showed up many times. The chain uses TRBV6-1 and TRBJ1-1, with D possibly TRBD1 on 5 matching bases. CDR3 length: 17 amino acids. The V and J ends lost 3 bases and 5 bases respectively, with 22 bases between them. Germline loops: CDR1 MNHNS, CDR2 SASEGT. The CDR3 DNA reads TGTGCCAGCAGTGAGGACATATACGGGGTCGGTGAGACTGAAGCTTTCTTT. This translates into CASSEDIYGVGETEAFF.

This clonotype was recorded at least ten times. This sequence joins TRBV12-3 or TRBV12-4 and TRBJ1-1, with 7 bases that match TRBD1. V dropped 6 bases and J dropped 8; count of bases not matched to a gene: 15. This CDR3 is 15 amino acids long. Written as DNA, the CDR3 is TGTGCCAGCAGCCCAACCCGACAGGGCCAGGGGGAAGCTTTCTTT. As protein: CASSPTRQGQGEAFF.

This clonotype has ten or more counts. This chain connects TRBV6-4 to TRBJ2-2; D is ambiguous. Germline CDR1 MRHNA, CDR2 SNTAGT. Trimming stripped 0 bases from V and 3 bases from J, with 5 bases between. The CDR3 has 14 residues. CDR3 bases: TGTGCCAGCAGTGACTCGTTTTACACCGGGGAGCTGTTTTTT. It is translated as CASSDSFYTGELFF.

This clonotype was observed at least ten times. The chain links TRBV18 to TRBJ1-2; 7 bases map to TRBD1. CDR3 length: 12 residues. The ends lost 5 bases at V and 6 bases at J; junction bases unmatched: 3. Germline V lookup: CDR1 KGHSH, CDR2 LQKENI. Here the CDR3 reads CASSSGQDGYTF. The CDR3 DNA follows: TGTGCCAGCTCATCCGGACAGGATGGCTACACCTTC.